The sequence of this T cell receptor beta chain was determined in a study of CD8+CD57+ T cells in acquired aplastic anemia. In the case of this clonotype: The antigen remains undetermined.

Both TCR beta VDJ combination and CDR3 sequence profiling were carried out. Genomic DNA was the template for this profiling. TCRdb re-called the reads with MiXCR, one entry per CDR3 protein. The sample lists fewer than 250,000 distinct CDR3 sequences, approximately 51% occurring once. Those patients picked for sequencing had displayed CD8+CD57+ cell expansion on flow cytometry. The cohort consisted entirely of patients having severe acquired aplastic anemia. Points from the study as a whole: Patients had twenty-nine CD8+ CDR3 sequences in common with controls (the shared set). With respect to CD8+ Simpson's diversity, patients and controls did not differ significantly.

The CDR3 extends over 12 amino acids. Trimming took off 4 bases at V and 6 bases at J, with 11 bases between the two ends. Germline CDR1 reads SGHKS; CDR2 reads YYEKEE (reference sequence). This rearrangement joins TRBV5-5 to TRBJ2-7; a possible D gene is TRBD2 (5 bases). The source is a human donor with aplastic anemia. Sequenced: sorted CD4+, CD8+, or CD8+CD57+ T cells (not recorded which) from PBMCs. CDR3 DNA: TGTGCCAGCAGCCTCACTAGTCGCGAGCAGTACGTC. Translating gives CASSLTSREQYV.